A single sample is the source of the 4 T cell receptor beta chains below, sequenced in a study of blood T cell repertoires in COVID-19. The repertoire was sequenced with immunoSEQ multiplex PCR; TCRdb's copy has only in-frame clones and lacks some. This table has roughly 250,000 clones, around 87% appearing once. The sequenced sample consisted of PBMCs or T cells enriched from blood (not recorded which). These TCRs come from a woman aged 50 to 65 who had recovered from COVID-19.

The V call is TRBV5-1, the J call TRBJ1-1; the D gene is possibly TRBD1 (6 bases). The CDR3 runs 13 residues. The germline V and J ends were trimmed by 9 bases and 3 bases, with 15 bases remaining between them. Germline assignment: CDR1 SGHRS and CDR2 YFSETQ. CDR3 nucleotide sequence: TGCGCCACCAAGACAGGTGATGACACTGAAGCTTTCTTT. Its translation: CATKTGDDTEAFF.

The chain joins TRBV21-1 to TRBJ2-1; TRBD1, the table's D call, was not compared with the DNA. TRBV21-1 is reported as a pseudogene. The length of the CDR3 is 14 residues. The CDR3 protein is CASGWGQSHNEQFF. The CDR3 region has the DNA TGTGCCAGCGGATGGGGACAAAGCCACAATGAGCAGTTCTTC.

This clone was observed once. The V and J genes are TRBV18 and TRBJ1-5, with 7 bases that match TRBD1. Germline-derived CDR1 and CDR2 are KGHSH and LQKENI. Trimming at V came to 3 bases and at J to 4 bases, leaving 6 bases not matched to a gene. The CDR3 loop spans 15 amino acids. CDR3 DNA: TGTGCCAGCTCACCTTTAGGGGGCTGGAATCAGCCCCAGCATTTT. Translated: CASSPLGGWNQPQHF. Full variable domain (outside the CDR3, taken from reference TRBV18 and TRBJ1-5): NAGVMQNPRHLVRRRGQEARLRCSPMKGHSHVYWYRQLPEEGLKFMVYLQKENIIDESGMPKERFSAEFPKEGPSILRIQQVVRGDSAAYFCASSPLGGWNQPQHFGDGTRLSIL.

V gene TRBV19 combines with J gene TRBJ1-2, with 12 bases identical to TRBD1. The CDR3 runs 15 residues. The V and J ends lost 3 bases and 6 bases, in that order; junction bases with no gene match: 5. The V gene's germline CDR1 is LNHDA and CDR2 SQIVND (reference sequence). CDR3 region: CASSIGTGGFDGYTF. CDR3 bases: TGTGCCAGTAGTATCGGGACAGGGGGCTTCGATGGCTACACCTTC.